The 22 T cell receptor beta chains below come from one sample, sequenced in a study of shared clonotypes between healthy human individuals. Measured with immunoSEQ multiplex PCR; TCRdb has only the in-frame clones, and not every one. The table records about 2.1 million clones, around 93% of them present only once. Positive CCR7 selection of CD45RO-negative cells yielded the naive CD8 cells, and terminally differentiated effector memory CD45RA+ cells were excluded. Sequenced: naive CD8+ T cells from PBMCs. The receptors were sampled from a man between 18 and 29 years old in good health. Some clones in this sample may be carry-over from other donors' samples.

The chain recombines TRBV19 with TRBJ2-1; the D is unclear. Germline V gene lookup returns CDR1 LNHDA and CDR2 SQIVND (reference sequence). V was shortened by 3 bases and J by 3 bases, with 12 bases between the two germline ends. The length of the CDR3 is 15 residues. CDR3 loop: CASSIGDTHYNEQFF. DNA of the CDR3: TGTGCCAGTAGTATCGGCGACACACACTACAATGAGCAGTTCTTC. Supplemented by reference TRBV19 and TRBJ2-1, the full variable domain reads DGGITQSPKYLFRKEGQNVTLSCEQNLNHDAMYWYRQDPGQGLRLIYYSQIVNDFQKGDIAEGYSVSREKKESFPLTVTSAQKNPTAFYLCASSIGDTHYNEQFFGPGTRLTVL.

The CDR3 sequence is CASSPLGATTYEQYF. CDR3 coding DNA: TGTGCCAGCAGTCCCCTGGGGGCCACCACCTACGAGCAGTACTTC. The chain has TRBV27 and TRBJ2-7, with a tentative D call TRBD1 (6 bases). V was shortened by 5 bases and J by 2 bases, with 16 bases between the two germline ends. Germline V gene sequence: CDR1 MNHEY, CDR2 SMNVEV (reference sequence). This CDR3 is 15 amino acids long.

V is TRBV6-1 and J is TRBJ2-3, with D tentatively TRBD2 (7 bases). V shed 4 bases and J shed 0 bases, with 23 bases lying between them. The CDR3 is 19 amino acids. Germline CDR1 MNHNS, CDR2 SASEGT. This CDR3 is CASSVFNGGAQESTDTQYF. The CDR3 DNA reads as TGTGCCAGCAGTGTCTTTAATGGGGGGGCGCAGGAGAGCACAGATACGCAGTATTTT.

V and J are TRBV19 and TRBJ2-7; 10 bases map to TRBD1. The V gene's germline CDR1 is LNHDA and CDR2 SQIVND (reference sequence). The CDR3 sequence is 14 residues long. With 5 bases clipped from V and 2 bases from J, the junction kept 3 bases outside the gene matches. The CDR3 sequence: CASSGGTGAYEQYF. In nucleotides, the CDR3 is TGTGCCAGTAGTGGTGGGACAGGGGCCTACGAGCAGTACTTC.

The chain links TRBV28 to TRBJ2-1; 9 positions agree with TRBD2. The V gene's germline CDR1 is MDHEN and CDR2 SYDVKM. V was clipped by 3 bases and J by 0 bases; unmatched bases: 9. This CDR3 region has 18 residues. The chain's CDR3 is CASSLFKGLAHSYNEQFF. The CDR3, as DNA: TGTGCCAGCAGTTTGTTTAAGGGACTAGCTCACTCCTACAATGAGCAGTTCTTC.

The chain employs TRBV6-6 and TRBJ2-3; no clear D gene. CDR1 and CDR2 from the germline V gene are MNHNY and SVGAGI (reference sequence). V gave up 1 base and J gave up 2 bases, with 10 bases separating them. CDR3 length: 15 residues. The CDR3 nucleotides read TGTGCCAGCAGTTACTTTTCGGCGCTCACAGATACGCAGTATTTT. Its protein is CASSYFSALTDTQYF.

DNA for the CDR3: TGTGCCAGCAGCTTGGTGTACACTGAAGCTTTCTTT. Translating it yields CASSLVYTEAFF. The V gene is TRBV5-8, the J gene TRBJ1-1; D remains ambiguous. Germline V lookup: CDR1 SGHTS, CDR2 YDEGEE. V shed 0 bases and J shed 3 bases, with 3 bases lying between them. The CDR3 is made up of 12 amino acids.

V and J are TRBV15 and TRBJ1-1; unclear D gene. Germline CDR1 and CDR2: LNHNV and YYDKDF (reference sequence). CDR3 length: 17 residues. V lost 1 base and J lost 1, with 16 bases in between. For the CDR3, the DNA is TGTGCCACCAGCAGAGGGGCCATCATACTTAAGAACACTGAAGCTTTCTTT. Protein: CATSRGAIILKNTEAFF.

The gene calls are TRBV4-1 and TRBJ2-7; TRBD1 matches at 9 bases. The CDR3 has 16 residues. V lost 5 bases, J lost 4 bases, and 12 bases stayed unmatched. Germline V gene data show CDR1 as MGHRA and CDR2 as YSYEKL. The chain's CDR3 is CASSATGTGRLYEQYF. The CDR3 nucleotides are TGCGCCAGCAGCGCAACCGGGACAGGGAGGTTATACGAGCAGTACTTC.

This clone is a singleton in its sample. Relative to the germline gene, one junction end is altered; a read error may explain this. This same CDR3 is encoded by further DNA sequences in the sample. J is TRBJ2-7 and V is TRBV5-4; the match to TRBD2 covers 7 bases. The CDR3 runs to 13 residues. The germline gives CDR1 SGHNT, CDR2 YYREEE (reference sequence). The CDR3 DNA follows: TGTGCCAGCAGTTTGGCGGGAGCCGACGAGCAGTACTTC. It translates to CASSLAGADEQYF.

CDR3 amino acids: CASSLTPTGTPARGYGYTF. Here the CDR3 DNA reads TGCGCCAGCAGCTTAACCCCGACAGGAACCCCTGCCCGGGGCTATGGCTACACCTTC. V and J are TRBV5-1 and TRBJ1-2, with D possibly being TRBD1 (6 bases). Per germline, CDR1 SGHRS and CDR2 YFSETQ. V gave up 2 bases and J gave up 4 bases, with 27 bases separating them. The CDR3 has 19 residues.

This chain uses TRBV27 with TRBJ1-2; perhaps TRBD1 as D (5 bases). This CDR3 comprises 15 residues. CDR1 and CDR2 (germline): MNHEY, SMNVEV (reference sequence). The V gene lost 5 bases and the J gene lost 3 bases, with 16 bases spanning the gap. CDR3 amino acids: CASSTSGATYYGYTF. CDR3 bases: TGTGCCAGCAGTACCTCCGGGGCGACGTACTATGGCTACACCTTC.

Comments on this clone: A read error may explain this, as a much larger clone is one base away. Other DNA sequences in this specimen translate into the identical CDR3. The chain uses TRBV28 and TRBJ2-7; D is undetermined. The germline V and J ends were trimmed by 2 bases and 0 bases, with 5 bases remaining between them. CDR1 and CDR2 (germline): MDHEN, SYDVKM. This CDR3 has 13 amino acids. CDR3 DNA: TGTGCCAGCAGTTTAGGCAGCTCCTACGAGCAGTACTTC. Translation gives CASSLGSSYEQYF.

For the CDR3, the DNA is TGTGCCAGTAGTAAGGGCGTCCTGGGGGCGGAGGGGGCCAACGTCCTGACTTTC. It translates to CASSKGVLGAEGANVLTF. The rearrangement uses TRBV19 and TRBJ2-6, with a possible D match to TRBD1 (6 bases). Germline assignment: CDR1 LNHDA and CDR2 SQIVND (reference sequence). CDR3 size: 18 residues. Trimming removed 4 bases at V and 4 bases at J, with 20 bases between.

This sequence joins TRBV4-2 and TRBJ2-7, with D possibly matching TRBD2 (5 bases). V was pared by 4 bases and J by 7 bases, with 17 bases between. This CDR3 has 14 residues. Germline CDR1 is LGHNA and CDR2 is YNFKEQ. CDR3 in amino acids: CASSLAGPPVEQYF. In DNA, the CDR3 is TGTGCCAGCAGCCTCGCGGGCCCTCCGGTGGAGCAGTACTTC.

The CDR3 is CASSQRGLSTEAFF. In nucleotides, the CDR3 is TGTGCCAGCAGCCAAAGGGGGCTGAGCACTGAAGCTTTCTTT. The chain combines TRBV14 with TRBJ1-1, with TRBD1 matching 7 bases. CDR3 length: 14 amino acids. With V trimmed by 2 bases and J by 4 bases, 4 bases remained unmatched. Germline assignment: CDR1 SGHDN and CDR2 FVKESK.

This chain uses TRBV9 with TRBJ2-2; possible D gene TRBD2, 5 bases. V gave up 3 bases and J gave up 7 bases, with 13 bases separating them. The CDR3 consists of 14 residues. CDR1 is SGDLS, CDR2 YYNGEE, per germline. The CDR3 loop reads CASSGGGYHGELFF. CDR3 bases: TGTGCCAGCAGCGGAGGAGGCTATCACGGGGAGCTGTTTTTT.

The J gene is TRBJ2-7, the V gene TRBV11-3; the D call may be TRBD1 or TRBD2 (5 bases each). This CDR3 has 13 amino acids. CDR1 SGHNT and CDR2 YENEEA come from the germline V gene. V lost 5 bases and J lost 7, with 15 bases in between. The CDR3 nucleotides read TGTGCCAGCAGCGCGGAGGTTCGGACAGAGCAGTACTTC. This gives the protein CASSAEVRTEQYF. Supplemented by reference TRBV11-3 and TRBJ2-7, the full variable domain reads EAGVVQSPRYKIIEKKQPVAFWCNPISGHNTLYWYLQNLGQGPELLIRYENEEAVDDSQLPKDRFSAERLKGVDSTLKIQPAELGDSAVYLCASSAEVRTEQYFGPGTRLTVT.

The chain is built from TRBV10-3 and TRBJ2-7; 9 nucleotides match TRBD2. The CDR3 is 17 residues long. Trimming at V came to 1 base and at J to 3 bases, leaving 10 bases not matched to a gene. The germline CDR1 and CDR2 sequences are ENHRY and SYGVKD. The CDR3 nucleotides are TGTGCCATCAGTGAGTTCGCGATAGCGGGAGTCTACTACGAGCAGTACTTC. Its translation is CAISEFAIAGVYYEQYF.

The chain uses TRBV28 and TRBJ1-1, with D unresolved. The V end was cut by 4 bases, the J end by 10 bases, with 16 bases between. Germline V gene data show CDR1 as MDHEN and CDR2 as SYDVKM. The CDR3 is made up of 13 amino acids. DNA of the CDR3: TGTGCCAGCAGTTCGATCAGTGGGGAGGGAGCTTTCTTT. Amino acid sequence: CASSSISGEGAFF.

This clone occurred a few times. The chain is built from TRBV7-9 and TRBJ1-1; possibly TRBD1 for D (5 bases). Trimming took 1 base from V and 4 from J, leaving 10 bases between them. Germline V lookup: CDR1 SEHNR, CDR2 FQNEAQ (reference sequence). This CDR3 spans 14 amino acids. The CDR3 nucleotides are TGTGCCAGCAGCTTAGACAGGAGCGTCACTGAAGCTTTCTTT. Its protein product is CASSLDRSVTEAFF.

The rearrangement uses TRBV4-1 and TRBJ1-5; perhaps TRBD1 as D (6 bases). Trimming cost V 4 bases and J 11 bases, with 24 bases left between them. Germline CDR1 and CDR2: MGHRA and YSYEKL. This CDR3 has 16 residues. The CDR3 loop reads CASSPEVKTGARTQHF. The CDR3 DNA sequence: TGCGCCAGCAGCCCCGAGGTAAAAACGGGGGCGCGAACCCAGCATTTT.